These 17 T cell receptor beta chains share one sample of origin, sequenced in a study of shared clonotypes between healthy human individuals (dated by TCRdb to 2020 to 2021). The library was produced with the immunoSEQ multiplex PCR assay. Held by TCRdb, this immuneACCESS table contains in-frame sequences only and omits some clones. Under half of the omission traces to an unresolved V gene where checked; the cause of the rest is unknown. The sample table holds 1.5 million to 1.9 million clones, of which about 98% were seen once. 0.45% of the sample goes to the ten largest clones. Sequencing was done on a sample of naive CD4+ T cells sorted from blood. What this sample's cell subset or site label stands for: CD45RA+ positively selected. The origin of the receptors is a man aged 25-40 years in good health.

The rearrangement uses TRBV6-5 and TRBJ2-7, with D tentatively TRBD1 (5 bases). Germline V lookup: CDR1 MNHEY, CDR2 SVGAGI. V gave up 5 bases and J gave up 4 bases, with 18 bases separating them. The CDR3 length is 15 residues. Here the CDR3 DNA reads TGTGCCAGCAGTAAGACAGAGGTGGTGAGGTACGAGCAGTACTTC. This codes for CASSKTEVVRYEQYF.

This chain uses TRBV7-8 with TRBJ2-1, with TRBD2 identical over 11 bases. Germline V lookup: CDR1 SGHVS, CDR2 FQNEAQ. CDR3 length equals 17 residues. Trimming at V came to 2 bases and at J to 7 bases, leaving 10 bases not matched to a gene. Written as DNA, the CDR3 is TGTGCCAGCAGCTTAATTCTTGGACTAGCGGGTGTTAATGAGCAGTTCTTC. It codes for CASSLILGLAGVNEQFF.

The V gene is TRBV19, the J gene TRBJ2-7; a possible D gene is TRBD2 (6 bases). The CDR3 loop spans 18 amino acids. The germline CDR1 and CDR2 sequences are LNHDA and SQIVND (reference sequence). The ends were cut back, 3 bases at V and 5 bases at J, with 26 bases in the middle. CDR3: CASSIRAGGAGSVHEQYF. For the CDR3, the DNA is TGTGCCAGTAGTATCCGCGCCGGCGGAGCGGGTTCTGTCCACGAGCAGTACTTC.

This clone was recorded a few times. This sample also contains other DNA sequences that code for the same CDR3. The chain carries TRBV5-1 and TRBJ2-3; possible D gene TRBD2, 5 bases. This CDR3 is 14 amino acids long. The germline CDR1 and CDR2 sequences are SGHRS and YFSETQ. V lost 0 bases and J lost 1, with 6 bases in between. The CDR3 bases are TGCGCCAGCAGCTTGGCCGGGGGCACAGATACGCAGTATTTT. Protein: CASSLAGGTDTQYF. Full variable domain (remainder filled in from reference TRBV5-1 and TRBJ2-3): KAGVTQTPRYLIKTRGQQVTLSCSPISGHRSVSWYQQTPGQGLQFLFEYFSETQRNKGNFPGRFSGRQFSNSRSEMNVSTLELGDSALYLCASSLAGGTDTQYFGPGTRLTVL.

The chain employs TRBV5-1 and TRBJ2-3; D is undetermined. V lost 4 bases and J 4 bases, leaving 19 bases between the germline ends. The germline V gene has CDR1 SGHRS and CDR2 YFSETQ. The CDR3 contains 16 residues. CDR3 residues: CASSIHSITRPDTQYF. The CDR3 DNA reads TGCGCCAGCAGCATTCACTCGATCACACGGCCAGATACGCAGTATTTT.

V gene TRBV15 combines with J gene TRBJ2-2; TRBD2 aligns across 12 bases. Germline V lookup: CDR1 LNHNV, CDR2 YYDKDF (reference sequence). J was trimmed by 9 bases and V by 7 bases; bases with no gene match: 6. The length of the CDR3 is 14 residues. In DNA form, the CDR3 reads TGTGCCACCAAACGACTAGCGGGAGTCAGGGAGCTGTTTTTT. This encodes CATKRLAGVRELFF.

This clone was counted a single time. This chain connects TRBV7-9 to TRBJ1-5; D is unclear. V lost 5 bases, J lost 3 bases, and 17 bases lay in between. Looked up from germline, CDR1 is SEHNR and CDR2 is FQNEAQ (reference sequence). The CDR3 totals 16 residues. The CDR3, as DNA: TGTGCCAGCAGCCCTGGGGTGCCTCAATTCAATCAGCCCCAGCATTTT. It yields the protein CASSPGVPQFNQPQHF.

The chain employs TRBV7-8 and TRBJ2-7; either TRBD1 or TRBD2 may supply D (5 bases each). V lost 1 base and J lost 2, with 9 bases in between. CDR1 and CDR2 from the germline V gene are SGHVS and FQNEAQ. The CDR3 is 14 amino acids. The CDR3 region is CASSLGGTAYEQYF. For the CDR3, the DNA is TGTGCCAGCAGCTTAGGGGGGACGGCCTACGAGCAGTACTTC.

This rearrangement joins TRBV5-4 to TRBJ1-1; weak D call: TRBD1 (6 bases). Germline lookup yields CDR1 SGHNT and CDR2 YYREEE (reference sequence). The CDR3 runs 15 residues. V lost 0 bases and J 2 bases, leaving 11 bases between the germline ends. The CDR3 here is CASSLGSGANTEAFF. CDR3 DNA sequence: TGTGCCAGCAGCTTGGGCTCGGGGGCCAACACTGAAGCTTTCTTT.

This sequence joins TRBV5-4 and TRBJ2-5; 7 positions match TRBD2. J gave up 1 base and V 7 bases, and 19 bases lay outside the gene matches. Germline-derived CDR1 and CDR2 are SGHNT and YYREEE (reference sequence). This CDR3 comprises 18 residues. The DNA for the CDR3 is TGTGCCAGCGGGGTAGGGTCGGGAGGAATCGGCATCCAAGAGACCCAGTACTTC. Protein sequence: CASGVGSGGIGIQETQYF.

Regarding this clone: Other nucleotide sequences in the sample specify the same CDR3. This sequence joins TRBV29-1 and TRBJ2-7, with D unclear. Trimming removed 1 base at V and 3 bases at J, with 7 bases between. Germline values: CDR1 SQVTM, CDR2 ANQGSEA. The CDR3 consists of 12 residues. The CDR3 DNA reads TGCAGCGTTGAAGTGGGCGGCTACGAGCAGTACTTC. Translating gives CSVEVGGYEQYF.

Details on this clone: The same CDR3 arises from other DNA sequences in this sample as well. The CDR3 loop is CASSLAGGGNTEAFF. The CDR3 DNA is TGTGCCAGCAGCTTGGCGGGAGGGGGGAACACTGAAGCTTTCTTT. The chain employs TRBV5-4 and TRBJ1-1; a weak D match, TRBD1 (6 bases). With 0 bases removed from V and 1 base from J, the gap between germline ends came to 10 bases. The CDR3 runs 15 residues. Germline CDR1 and CDR2: SGHNT and YYREEE (reference sequence).

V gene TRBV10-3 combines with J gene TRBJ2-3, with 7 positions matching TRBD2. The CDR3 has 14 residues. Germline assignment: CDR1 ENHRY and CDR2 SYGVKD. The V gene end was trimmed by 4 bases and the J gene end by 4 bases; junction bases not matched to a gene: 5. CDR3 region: CAISVRTSADTQYF. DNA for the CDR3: TGTGCCATCAGTGTAAGGACTAGTGCAGATACGCAGTATTTT.

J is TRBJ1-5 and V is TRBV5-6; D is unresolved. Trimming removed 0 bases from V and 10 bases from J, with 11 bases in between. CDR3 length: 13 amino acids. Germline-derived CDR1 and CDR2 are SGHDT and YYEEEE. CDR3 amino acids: CASSLARRGPQHF. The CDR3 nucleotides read TGTGCCAGCAGCTTGGCCCGGCGGGGACCCCAGCATTTT.

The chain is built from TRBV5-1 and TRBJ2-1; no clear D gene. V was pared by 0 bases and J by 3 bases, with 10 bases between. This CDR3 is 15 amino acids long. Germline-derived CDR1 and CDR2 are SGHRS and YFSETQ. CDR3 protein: CASSLADGFYNEQFF. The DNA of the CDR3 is TGCGCCAGCAGCTTGGCTGACGGATTCTACAATGAGCAGTTCTTC.

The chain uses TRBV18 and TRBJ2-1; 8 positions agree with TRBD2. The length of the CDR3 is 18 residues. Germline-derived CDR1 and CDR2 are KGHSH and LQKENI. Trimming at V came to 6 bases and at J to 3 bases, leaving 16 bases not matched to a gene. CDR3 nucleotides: TGTGCCAGCTCCCCCTCAAGAGAGCTAGCGGGCAACTACAATGAGCAGTTCTTC. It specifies CASSPSRELAGNYNEQFF.

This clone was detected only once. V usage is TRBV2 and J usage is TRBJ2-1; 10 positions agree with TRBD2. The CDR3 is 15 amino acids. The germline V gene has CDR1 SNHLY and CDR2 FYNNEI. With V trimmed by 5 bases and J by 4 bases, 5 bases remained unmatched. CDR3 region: CASSSTGLAYNEQFF. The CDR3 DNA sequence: TGTGCCAGCAGTAGCACGGGACTAGCGTACAATGAGCAGTTCTTC.